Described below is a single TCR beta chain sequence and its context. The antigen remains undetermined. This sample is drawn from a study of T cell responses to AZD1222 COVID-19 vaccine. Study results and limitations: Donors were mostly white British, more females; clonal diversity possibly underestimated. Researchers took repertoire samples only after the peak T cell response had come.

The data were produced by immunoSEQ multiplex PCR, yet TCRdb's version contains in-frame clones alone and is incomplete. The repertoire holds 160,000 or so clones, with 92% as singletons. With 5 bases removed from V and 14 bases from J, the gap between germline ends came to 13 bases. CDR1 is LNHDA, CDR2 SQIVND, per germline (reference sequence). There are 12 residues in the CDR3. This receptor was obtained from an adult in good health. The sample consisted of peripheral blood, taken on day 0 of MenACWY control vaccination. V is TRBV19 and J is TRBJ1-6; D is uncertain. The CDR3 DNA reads TGTGCCAGTAGTCACGACGCTGTAACCCTCCACTTT. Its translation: CASSHDAVTLHF.